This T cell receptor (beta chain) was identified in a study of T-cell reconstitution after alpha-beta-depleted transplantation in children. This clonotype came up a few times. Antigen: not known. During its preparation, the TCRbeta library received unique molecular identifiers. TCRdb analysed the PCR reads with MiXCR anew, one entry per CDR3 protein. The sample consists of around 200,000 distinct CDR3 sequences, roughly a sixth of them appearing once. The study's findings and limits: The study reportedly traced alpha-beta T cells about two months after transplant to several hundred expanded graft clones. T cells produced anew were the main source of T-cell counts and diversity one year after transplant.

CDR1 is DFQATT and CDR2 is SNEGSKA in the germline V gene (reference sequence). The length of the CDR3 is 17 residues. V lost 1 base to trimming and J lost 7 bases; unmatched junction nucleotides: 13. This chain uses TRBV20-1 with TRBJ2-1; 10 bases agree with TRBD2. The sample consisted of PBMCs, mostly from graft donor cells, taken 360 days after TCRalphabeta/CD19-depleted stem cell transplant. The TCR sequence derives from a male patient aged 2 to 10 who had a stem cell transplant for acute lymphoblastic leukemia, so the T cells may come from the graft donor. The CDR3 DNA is TGCAGTGCTAGAGTCGCCCCGGCTAGCGGGAGTCGAAATGAGCAGTTCTTC. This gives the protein CSARVAPASGSRNEQFF.